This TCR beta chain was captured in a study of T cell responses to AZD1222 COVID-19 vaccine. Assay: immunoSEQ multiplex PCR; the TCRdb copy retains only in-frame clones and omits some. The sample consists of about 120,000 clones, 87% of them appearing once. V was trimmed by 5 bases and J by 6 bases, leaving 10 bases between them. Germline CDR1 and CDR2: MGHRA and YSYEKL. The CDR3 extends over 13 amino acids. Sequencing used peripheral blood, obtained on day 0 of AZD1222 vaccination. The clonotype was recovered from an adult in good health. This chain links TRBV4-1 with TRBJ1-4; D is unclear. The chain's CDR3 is CASSVGLHEKLFF. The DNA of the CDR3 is TGCGCCAGCAGCGTAGGGTTACATGAAAAACTGTTTTTT.